The source of this T cell receptor beta chain is a study of CD8 T cells in ankylosing spondylitis. The trim removed 1 base at V and 6 bases at J, leaving 12 bases unmatched. This CDR3 is built from 18 residues. Germline loops: CDR1 LGHDT, CDR2 YNNKEL (reference sequence). Molecular-barcoded quantitative 5'-RACE produced these TCR beta libraries. TCRdb fed the 5' RACE reads into MiXCR, producing one record per CDR3 protein. The sample lists about 110,000 distinct CDR3 sequences; 24% were seen once. This clonotype came up a few times. The sequence came from a male donor with ankylosing spondylitis. The sequencing input was synovial fluid, either unsorted or a sorted T cell fraction (not recorded which). This rearrangement joins TRBV3-1 to TRBJ2-1; 10 bases are a match to TRBD1. The CDR3 nucleotides are TGTGCCAGCAGCCAAGCCCCGGAGGGGACAGGGGCCGGCAATGAGCAGTTCTTC. Residues: CASSQAPEGTGAGNEQFF.